This entry concerns a single T cell receptor (beta chain). The data derive from a study of blood T cell repertoires in COVID-19. At the level of the study: Whether acute or convalescent, the COVID-19 samples came from the United States, Italy and Spain.

Measured with immunoSEQ multiplex PCR; TCRdb has only the in-frame clones, and not every one. The profile shows roughly 230,000 clones, 75% to 85% of them singletons. The V segment lost 7 bases and the J segment 4 bases; nucleotides outside the gene matches: 8. CDR1 is MNHEY and CDR2 is SVGAGI in the germline V gene. CDR3 size: 14 residues. This chain joins TRBV6-5 and TRBJ2-7; 9 nucleotides align to TRBD1. The sequencing input was peripheral blood. The source is a human donor in a cohort sampled during active COVID-19. CDR3 DNA: TGTGCCAGCACGGACAGGGGCGAGTTATACGAGCAGTACTTC. Encoded protein: CASTDRGELYEQYF.